This TCR beta chain appears in the sequencing data of a study of T cell responses to AZD1222 COVID-19 vaccine. Whole-study findings and limits: Scientists sampled the repertoires only once the peak T cell response had passed. Distributed over spike, vaccine-associated CD4 TCRs predominated at 160-218 and 743-854. Clonal diversity was possibly underestimated, and white British individuals and females predominated among donors.

The data were produced by immunoSEQ multiplex PCR, yet TCRdb's version contains in-frame clones alone and is incomplete. The sample holds 85,000 to 95,000 clones; 89% are singletons and the top ten take 5.5%. This clone was seen a handful of times. The antigen is not known. There are 17 residues in the CDR3. Germline assignment: CDR1 LGHDT and CDR2 YNNKEL (reference sequence). J was trimmed by 5 bases and V by 1 base; bases with no gene match: 10. The sequencing used peripheral blood, collected 28 days after the second AZD1222 dose. The chain joins TRBV3-1 (or the pseudogene TRBV3-2) to TRBJ2-3; 9 positions match TRBD2. The clonotype was recovered from an adult who received the AZD1222 COVID-19 vaccine. The CDR3 coding sequence is TGTGCCAGCAGCCAAGCCCCCCCGGGACTAGCAATAGATACGCAGTATTTT. Protein product: CASSQAPPGLAIDTQYF.